This T cell receptor (beta chain) comes out of a study of blood T cells in healthy people across ages. Next came a second PCR, run for about 6 to 11 cycles, which used a sample-barcoded 5' primer along with a J-beta primer mix. TCRdb reprocessed the 5' RACE reads via MiXCR and lists one record per CDR3 protein. Of 1.5 million to 2 million distinct CDR3 sequences detected, approximately 28% appear once; the ten largest clones hold about 7.7%. This CDR3 region has 14 residues. Germline CDR1 reads LNHNV; CDR2 reads YYDKDF (reference sequence). Trimming removed 0 bases from V and 4 bases from J, with 9 bases in between. Peripheral blood from each donor was collected in a volume of approximately 10 milliliters.

The receptor was derived from a young woman in good health. Sequencing was done on a sample of blood. V is TRBV15 and J is TRBJ2-5, with D unresolved. The chain's CDR3 is CATSRDVRAETQYF. CDR3 in DNA: TGTGCCACCAGCAGAGATGTACGGGCAGAGACCCAGTACTTC.